Sequencing of this TCR beta chain was carried out in a study of CD8 T cells in Susac syndrome. Study observations and caveats: The study's TCR sequencing and HLA analysis drew on a certain number of individuals. That number was acknowledged as relatively small.

Random hexamers were used to reverse transcribe 0.5 to 1 ug of RNA. An immunoSEQ multiplex PCR generated amplified TCR beta CDR3 products spanning 54 Vbeta and 13 Jbeta. Using its own MiXCR run on the immunoSEQ multiplex PCR reads, TCRdb lists one record per CDR3 protein. The sample holds some 150,000 distinct CDR3 sequences, about 93% seen once. The control participants were healthy donors, and these controls were matched with respect to both age and sex. The CD8+ and CD4+ T cells were isolated magnetically using a negative isolation approach, whereas the TEMRA cells were enriched by FACS. Worth noting for this clonotype: Its specificity is not known.

The CDR3 is 14 residues long. The V end was cut by 1 base, the J end by 5 bases, with 11 bases between. CDR1 is MNHNS, CDR2 SASEGT, per germline. V usage is TRBV6-1 and J usage is TRBJ1-1; D not resolved. Material for sequencing was CD8+ T cells from PBMCs. The clonotype comes from a human donor in good health. The CDR3 spells CASSEGVVGTEAFF. The DNA of the CDR3 is TGTGCCAGCAGTGAAGGGGTGGTTGGGACTGAAGCTTTCTTT.